Listed below are T cell receptor beta chains from one sample, sequenced in a study of cytomegalovirus exposure and HLA in healthy donors. Repertoires were generated with immunoSEQ multiplex PCR, while TCRdb's copy carries only in-frame clones and drops some. The record lists about 200,000 clones, of which the ten most abundant hold approximately 0.74%. The sequenced material came from PBMCs. The receptors come from a boy younger than 18 in good health and CMV-seronegative. The conserved cysteine and the conserved F or W are not part of the CDR3 here. Fields, in order: J gene, V gene, CDR3 protein.

TRBJ1-2,TRBV15,ATSRDPGGSYGYT
TRBJ1-5,TRBV5-4,ASSSGVNQPQH
TRBJ2-3,TRBV6-5,ASSYPKGGGTDTQY
TRBJ1-2,TRBV9,ASSVEVGAKEYGYT
TRBJ1-5,TRBV28,AIDRESNQPQH
TRBJ1-1,TRBV29-1,SVQGLVNTEAF
TRBJ1-2,TRBV4-1,ASSHAGTGAYYGYT
TRBJ1-5,TRBV28,ASSAPLSRDQPQH
TRBJ2-2,TRBV11-3,ASGPSGGLGGELF
TRBJ1-2,TRBV19,ASSIGGANYGYT
TRBJ1-2,TRBV5-4,ALSSGNYGYT
TRBJ2-7,TRBV2,ASSDPRKRGGVHEQY
TRBJ2-5,TRBV28,ASSLDWGLSTQY
TRBJ2-4,TRBV2,ASSGGQGVKNIQY
TRBJ2-7,TRBV6-5,ASSYALAGYTYEQY
TRBJ1-5,TRBV5-4,ASSLSPNQPQH
TRBJ2-1,TRBV5-1,ASSGLAGGLHNEQF
TRBJ2-5,TRBV5-4,ASSPWGGRKQETQY
TRBJ2-7,TRBV9,ASSVVRQQSSYEQY
TRBJ2-5,TRBV5-1,ASRGAGETQY
TRBJ2-5,TRBV28,ASGGGNGIGETQY
TRBJ1-4,TRBV7-9,ASSLSGAGSINEKLF
-,TRBV5-6,ASSWASEQY
TRBJ2-7,TRBV19,ASSTRMTGEAYEQY
TRBJ2-1,TRBV2,ASSISDTAGLNSYNEQF
TRBJ1-4,TRBV5-1,ASSGQGGEKLF
TRBJ1-4,TRBV9,ASSAGAGGEKLF